The 30 T cell receptor beta chains given below trace back to one sample, sequenced in a study of siplizumab effects on memory and regulatory T cells. Cells of the mixed lymphocyte reaction were cocultured at 37 degrees C for about six days. No cognate antigen is known for these TCRs. Assay used: immunoSEQ multiplex PCR; TCRdb lists only in-frame clones, some missing. Found here are over 12,000 clones, approximately 49% of them singletons; the top ten hold 7.5% to 10%. Source material: CFSE-low (dividing) CD4+ T cells sorted from an allogeneic mixed lymphocyte reaction. Receptors were obtained from a human donor in good health; the cells came from an allogeneic mixed lymphocyte reaction.

V and J are TRBV18 and TRBJ2-5; D gene ambiguous. The V gene lost 0 bases and the J gene lost 1 base, with 9 bases spanning the gap. The germline V gene has CDR1 KGHSH and CDR2 LQKENI. The CDR3 totals 15 residues. This chain's CDR3 is CASSPPHRAQETQYF. The CDR3 DNA is TGTGCCAGCTCACCACCACATAGAGCCCAAGAGACCCAGTACTTC. Full variable domain (remainder filled in from reference TRBV18 and TRBJ2-5): NAGVMQNPRHLVRRRGQEARLRCSPMKGHSHVYWYRQLPEEGLKFMVYLQKENIIDESGMPKERFSAEFPKEGPSILRIQQVVRGDSAAYFCASSPPHRAQETQYFGPGTRLLVL.

This chain joins TRBV18 and TRBJ1-1, with D tentatively TRBD1 (5 bases). Trimming cost V 2 bases and J 0 bases, with 13 bases left between them. This CDR3 region has 16 residues. CDR1 and CDR2 from the germline V gene are KGHSH and LQKENI. The CDR3 region is CASSPKAPGMNTEAFF. As DNA, the CDR3 is TGTGCCAGCTCACCAAAGGCGCCAGGGATGAACACTGAAGCTTTCTTT.

This clone is labeled medium-sized. The chain links TRBV6-5 to TRBJ1-3; D perhaps matches TRBD1 (5 bases). V was clipped by 7 bases and J by 0 bases, with 13 bases between them. The CDR3 length is 15 residues. Germline assignment: CDR1 MNHEY and CDR2 SVGAGI. Written as DNA, the CDR3 is TGTGCCAGCATCAACGGGGGGAGCTCTGGAAACACCATATATTTT. Amino acid sequence: CASINGGSSGNTIYF.

V is TRBV18 and J is TRBJ1-1; D possibly corresponds to TRBD1 (5 bases). V gave up 2 bases and J gave up 1 base, with 8 bases separating them. Germline V gene sequence: CDR1 KGHSH, CDR2 LQKENI. This CDR3 is built from 14 residues. The CDR3 region is CASSPSGKNTEAFF. The CDR3 region has the DNA TGTGCCAGCTCACCATCAGGGAAGAACACTGAAGCTTTCTTT.

This chain connects TRBV13 to TRBJ1-2; TRBD1 agrees at 8 bases. CDR3 length: 13 amino acids. V gave up 4 bases and J gave up 8 bases; unmatched junction bases: 6. The germline V gene has CDR1 PRHDT and CDR2 FYEKMQ (reference sequence). For the CDR3, the DNA is TGTGCCAGCAGCTCGACAGGGGTGGAGGGCTACACCTTC. Translated, it gives CASSSTGVEGYTF.

The V call is TRBV18, the J call TRBJ1-2; TRBD1 matches 7 bases. The J segment lost 4 bases and the V segment lost 3 bases, leaving 2 bases of the junction unmatched. The CDR3 consists of 13 residues. Germline V gene lookup returns CDR1 KGHSH and CDR2 LQKENI. CDR3: CASSPGQTYGYTF. In DNA form, the CDR3 reads TGTGCCAGCTCACCGGGACAGACCTATGGCTACACCTTC.

The V call is TRBV29-1, the J call TRBJ2-3, with D hard to call. The CDR3 sequence is 13 residues long. Germline values: CDR1 SQVTM, CDR2 ANQGSEA. V lost 2 bases to trimming and J lost 6 bases, with 12 bases between them. CDR3 DNA sequence: TGCAGCGTTGAAATGACACTCAGGGATACGCAGTATTTT. Translating gives CSVEMTLRDTQYF.

The V gene is TRBV4-2, the J gene TRBJ2-3, with 11 bases matching TRBD2. The V and J ends lost 4 bases and 8 bases, in that order; junction bases with no gene match: 14. The germline V gene encodes CDR1 LGHNA and CDR2 YNFKEQ. The CDR3 sequence is 17 residues long. In DNA form, the CDR3 reads TGTGCCAGCAGCCGGAAAACTAGCGGGGGACGGAGTGGTACGCAGTATTTT. Its protein is CASSRKTSGGRSGTQYF.

This clone showed up just a few times. The CDR3 loop reads CASSLRQGVQTQYF. The CDR3 DNA sequence: TGTGCCAGCAGCTTGCGGCAGGGTGTTCAGACCCAGTACTTC. V usage is TRBV5-5 and J usage is TRBJ2-5; D possibly corresponds to TRBD1 (5 bases). This CDR3 is built from 14 residues. V dropped 1 base and J dropped 6 bases, with 13 bases sitting between them. Germline CDR1 SGHKS, CDR2 YYEKEE (reference sequence).

The DNA for the CDR3 is TGCAGTGCCGACCGTACCTACGAGCAGTACTTC. This sequence encodes CSADRTYEQYF. The rearrangement links TRBV20-1 to TRBJ2-7; D uncertain. The CDR3 has 11 residues. The germline CDR1 and CDR2 sequences are DFQATT and SNEGSKA (reference sequence). V lost 6 bases, J lost 2 bases, and 8 bases lay in between.

The rearrangement joins TRBV5-6 to TRBJ2-2; no firm D call. The CDR3 contains 14 residues. CDR1 is SGHDT and CDR2 is YYEEEE in the germline V gene. Trimming pared 3 bases from V and 3 bases from J, leaving 9 bases between. CDR3 in amino acids: CASSSPVYTGELFF. The CDR3 DNA reads as TGTGCCAGCAGCTCCCCCGTCTACACCGGGGAGCTGTTTTTT.

CDR3 bases: TGTGCCAGCAGTGAAGTAGTGGCGGGACAGGGTGAAAAACTGTTTTTT. This encodes CASSEVVAGQGEKLFF. J is TRBJ1-4 and V is TRBV2, with 9 nucleotides matching TRBD1. The germline V gene has CDR1 SNHLY and CDR2 FYNNEI. The CDR3 has 16 amino acids. V lost 1 base, J lost 7 bases, and 7 bases stayed unmatched.

In DNA, the CDR3 is TGTGCCAGCAGTTACCAGCAGGGCGGTTCCACTGAAGCTTTCTTT. Translation: CASSYQQGGSTEAFF. The chain couples TRBV6-6 to TRBJ1-1, with D maybe TRBD1 (5 bases). This CDR3 comprises 15 residues. Germline V CDR1 and CDR2: MNHNY, SVGAGI (reference sequence). V was trimmed by 2 bases and J by 4 bases, leaving 14 bases between them.

V and J are TRBV7-9 and TRBJ2-2; 10 nucleotides agree with TRBD1. Per germline, CDR1 SEHNR and CDR2 FQNEAQ (reference sequence). The CDR3 is 16 amino acids. After removal of 6 bases from V and 4 bases from J, the junction contained 8 bases not matched to a gene. CDR3 sequence: CASSWDRGMGTGELFF. The CDR3 DNA follows: TGTGCCAGCAGTTGGGACAGGGGTATGGGCACCGGGGAGCTGTTTTTT.

The genes are TRBV11-2 and TRBJ1-1; D uncertain. This CDR3 is 14 amino acids long. Trimming stripped 0 bases from V and 4 bases from J, with 9 bases between. Germline V lookup: CDR1 SGHAT, CDR2 FQNNGV. The DNA for the CDR3 is TGTGCCAGCAGCTTAGATCCGGGAAGCACTGAAGCTTTCTTT. Amino acids: CASSLDPGSTEAFF.

Judged by abundance, this clone is medium-sized. The chain uses TRBV11-3 and TRBJ1-2; the D gene is possibly TRBD1 (5 bases). There are 14 residues in the CDR3. V was clipped by 3 bases and J by 4 bases, with 12 bases between them. Per germline, CDR1 SGHNT and CDR2 YENEEA. The CDR3 sequence: CASSFSGRSYGYTF. The DNA for the CDR3 is TGTGCCAGCAGCTTTTCAGGGCGTAGCTATGGCTACACCTTC.

In its sample, this clone was seen a few times. This chain joins TRBV5-1 and TRBJ1-1, with D unclear. This CDR3 has 15 amino acids. Germline CDR1 is SGHRS and CDR2 is YFSETQ. V lost 0 bases, J lost 0 bases, and 9 bases lay in between. CDR3 region: CASSLGHTMNTEAFF. The CDR3 DNA follows: TGCGCCAGCAGCTTGGGGCATACAATGAACACTGAAGCTTTCTTT. The variable domain in full, completed from reference TRBV5-1 and TRBJ1-1, reads KAGVTQTPRYLIKTRGQQVTLSCSPISGHRSVSWYQQTPGQGLQFLFEYFSETQRNKGNFPGRFSGRQFSNSRSEMNVSTLELGDSALYLCASSLGHTMNTEAFFGQGTRLTVV.

V gene TRBV6-6 combines with J gene TRBJ1-5; D is perhaps TRBD1 (6 bases). Germline-derived CDR1 and CDR2 are MNHNY and SVGAGI (reference sequence). V was cut by 7 bases and J by 4 bases, with 11 bases left in between. The CDR3 spans 13 residues. CDR3 sequence (DNA): TGTGCCAGCAATGTGAGGGGGAATCAGCCCCAGCATTTT. This codes for CASNVRGNQPQHF.

This chain uses TRBV7-3 with TRBJ2-2, with D perhaps TRBD2 (6 bases). From germline, CDR1 is SGHTA and CDR2 FQGTGA. CDR3 size: 14 residues. V was clipped by 5 bases and J by 6 bases, with 13 bases between them. The CDR3 bases are TGTGCCAGCAGCCCACGACTAGGGGCCGGGGAGCTGTTTTTT. Translating gives CASSPRLGAGELFF.

The chain recombines TRBV9 with TRBJ1-1; D remains unclear. Germline V gene data show CDR1 as SGDLS and CDR2 as YYNGEE. V was shortened by 0 bases and J by 0 bases, with 6 bases between the two germline ends. The CDR3 covers 14 residues. The CDR3 sequence is CASSVAGMNTEAFF. CDR3 DNA: TGTGCCAGCAGCGTAGCCGGCATGAACACTGAAGCTTTCTTT. The full variable domain, rest sourced from reference TRBV9 and TRBJ1-1, is DSGVTQTPKHLITATGQRVTLRCSPRSGDLSVYWYQQSLDQGLQFLIQYYNGEERAKGNILERFSAQQFPDLHSELNLSSLELGDSALYFCASSVAGMNTEAFFGQGTRLTVV.

This clone has more than one count but fewer than ten. The rearrangement uses TRBV5-1 and TRBJ2-7, with D maybe TRBD1 (5 bases). V lost 0 bases and J 7 bases, leaving 14 bases between the germline ends. Germline loops: CDR1 SGHRS, CDR2 YFSETQ. This CDR3 comprises 14 residues. CDR3 sequence reads: CASSLARRAEEQYF. The CDR3 DNA reads as TGCGCCAGCAGCTTGGCCCGCAGGGCCGAGGAGCAGTACTTC.

The J gene is TRBJ2-7, the V gene TRBV7-9; D unclear. The CDR3 contains 13 residues. Looked up from germline, CDR1 is SEHNR and CDR2 is FQNEAQ (reference sequence). The V and J ends lost 4 bases and 0 bases respectively, with 7 bases between them. Here the CDR3 reads CASSYGDSYEQYF. The CDR3, as DNA: TGTGCCAGCAGCTACGGAGACTCCTACGAGCAGTACTTC.

This clone was counted between two and nine times. The chain carries TRBV5-1 and TRBJ2-2; either TRBD1 or TRBD2 may supply D (5 bases each). This CDR3 has 15 residues. Trimming removed 4 bases from V and 1 base from J, with 11 bases in between. Germline loops: CDR1 SGHRS, CDR2 YFSETQ. The CDR3 loop reads CASSTGRLNTGELFF. DNA of the CDR3: TGCGCCAGCAGCACGGGACGGCTGAACACCGGGGAGCTGTTTTTT.

By frequency in the sample, this clone is medium-sized. The chain links TRBV9 to TRBJ2-1, with 9 bases matching TRBD2. Looked up from germline, CDR1 is SGDLS and CDR2 is YYNGEE. The CDR3 contains 21 residues. Germline trimming cut 0 bases from V and 0 bases from J; bases unmatched to any gene: 16. In DNA form, the CDR3 reads TGTGCCAGCAGCGTAGGTTTGACTAGCGGACTCGTTGGGAGCTCCTACAATGAGCAGTTCTTC. Translated: CASSVGLTSGLVGSSYNEQFF.

This clone was seen only a few times. The chain is built from TRBV5-4 and TRBJ2-1; the D gene is possibly TRBD2 (5 bases). V was shortened by 0 bases and J by 7 bases, with 20 bases between the two germline ends. The CDR3 loop spans 17 amino acids. From germline, CDR1 is SGHNT and CDR2 YYREEE (reference sequence). The CDR3 is CASSLGPTGVLRNEQFF. DNA for the CDR3: TGTGCCAGCAGCTTGGGGCCCACCGGGGTCTTGAGAAATGAGCAGTTCTTC.

By share of the sample, this clone is medium-sized. This rearrangement joins TRBV5-6 to TRBJ1-1; D unclear. V gave up 5 bases and J gave up 0 bases, with 8 bases separating them. This CDR3 spans 13 amino acids. Germline assignment: CDR1 SGHDT and CDR2 YYEEEE. Written as DNA, the CDR3 is TGTGCCAGCAGACGCGCCATGAACACTGAAGCTTTCTTT. This encodes CASRRAMNTEAFF.

The rearrangement uses TRBV5-1 and TRBJ2-3; no clear D gene. Per the germline V gene, CDR1 is SGHRS and CDR2 is YFSETQ. The CDR3 loop spans 14 amino acids. With 4 bases removed from V and 10 bases from J, the gap between germline ends came to 19 bases. For the CDR3, the DNA is TGCGCCAGCAGCCTTAGTGCGCCTCAGATAGCGCAGTATTTT. Encoded protein: CASSLSAPQIAQYF.

This clone was found a few times. The J gene is TRBJ1-3, the V gene TRBV21-1; the table's D call TRBD1 went unverified against the DNA. TRBV21-1 is reported as a pseudogene. The CDR3 covers 14 residues. The CDR3 loop is CASVEDSSGNTIYF. CDR3 DNA: TGTGCCAGCGTAGAAGACAGCTCTGGAAACACCATATATTTT.

The gene calls are TRBV30 and TRBJ2-2; D remains unclear. V lost 2 bases, J lost 1 base, and 8 bases lay in between. Germline values: CDR1 GTSNPN, CDR2 SVGIG (reference sequence). The CDR3 is 14 residues long. The CDR3 coding sequence is TGTGCCTGGAGTAGGCGGCGGAACACCGGGGAGCTGTTTTTT. Translating gives CAWSRRRNTGELFF.

This clone is medium-sized within its sample. The chain joins TRBV9 to TRBJ2-7, with TRBD2 identical over 8 bases. Germline V gives CDR1 SGDLS, CDR2 YYNGEE. This CDR3 comprises 15 residues. V lost 0 bases and J lost 1; bases outside the gene matches: 3. The CDR3 loop reads CASSVASGGSYEQYF. The DNA for the CDR3 is TGTGCCAGCAGCGTAGCGTCGGGAGGGTCCTACGAGCAGTACTTC.